These T cell receptor beta chains were read from a single sample in a study of shared clonotypes between healthy human individuals. Sequencing was performed with immunoSEQ multiplex PCR; in TCRdb, only in-frame clones are kept and a portion is missing. The repertoire has roughly 1,500,000 clones, 95% to 99% of them found once; the top ten carry roughly 0.45%. The sample was naive CD4+ T cells sorted from blood. These receptors were taken from a man aged 30 to 45 in good health. Both conserved end residues are part of each CDR3. The D gene is left open where the match is weak. Where a row states a size, it is once, few, many or the class of an expanded clone; other rows omit it.

>TRBJ2-7|TRBD2|.|TRBV6-5
TGTGCCAGCAGTTACGAGCTAGCGGGGGGTAGTGAGCAGTACTTC
CASSYELAGGSEQYF
>TRBJ2-7|TRBD1|once|TRBV2
TGTGCCAGCAGGGACAGGGGTAACTACGAGCAGTACTTC
CASRDRGNYEQYF
>TRBJ2-7|TRBD2|.|TRBV15
TGTGCCACCAGCAAAAGGGGAGGGGACGAGCAGTACTTC
CATSKRGGDEQYF
>TRBJ2-5|.|.|TRBV7-2
TGTGCCAGCAGCTTACTCCAAGAGACCCAGTACTTC
CASSLLQETQYF
>TRBJ2-3|.|.|TRBV4-3
TGCGCCAGCAGCCAAGTGTTTGACTACATTCCAGATACGCAGTATTTT
CASSQVFDYIPDTQYF
>TRBJ1-5|TRBD1|.|TRBV15
TGTGCCACCAGCAGGCAGGGGGCTAGTAATCAGCCCCAGCATTTT
CATSRQGASNQPQHF
>TRBJ2-1|TRBD2|.|TRBV7-9
TGTGCCAGCAGCTCCCCCGGCGAGCGGGACGCCTACAATGAGCAGTTCTTC
CASSSPGERDAYNEQFF
>TRBJ2-7|.|.|TRBV5-1
TGCGCCAGCAGTCAGGTTGGGGGTCGCGAGCAGTACTTC
CASSQVGGREQYF
>TRBJ2-2|.|.|TRBV28
TGTGCCAGCAGTTTTAGAGGCCGTTTGAACACCGGGGAGCTGTTTTTT
CASSFRGRLNTGELFF
>TRBJ2-5|.|.|TRBV5-1
TGCGCCAGCAGTGGGCGGGTGAGCGCCCAAGAGACCCAGTACTTC
CASSGRVSAQETQYF
>TRBJ2-7|TRBD2|.|TRBV11-1
TGTGCCAGCAGCCACCCTGGGACTAGCATGGAGCAGTACTTC
CASSHPGTSMEQYF
>TRBJ1-1|.|.|TRBV30
TGTGCCTGGATGCCCCAAGATAGAGGGAGCACTGAAGCTTTCTTT
CAWMPQDRGSTEAFF
>TRBJ1-3|.|.|TRBV7-9
TGTGCCAGCAGCAACCAAAGGACGGGAAACACCATATATTTT
CASSNQRTGNTIYF
>TRBJ1-4|TRBD1|.|TRBV4-1
TGCGCCAGCAGCCCTTGGGGACAGGGTGGGGAAAAACTGTTTTTT
CASSPWGQGGEKLFF
>TRBJ2-7|TRBD2|.|TRBV4-3
TGCGCCAGCAGCCAAGATTATAACCGGGAGGCTCCCACCGAGCAGTACTTC
CASSQDYNREAPTEQYF
>TRBJ1-2|TRBD1|.|TRBV2
TGTGCCAGCAGTAGACCACTAGGACAGGGCCATGGCTACACCTTC
CASSRPLGQGHGYTF
>TRBJ2-2|TRBD2|.|TRBV4-3
TGCGCCAGCAGCCAAGATCCGGGAGGGCCTTTCACCGGGGAGCTGTTTTTT
CASSQDPGGPFTGELFF
>TRBJ2-3|.|.|TRBV21-1
TGTGCCAGCAGCAACTCCTGGGGCACAGATACGCAGTATTTT
CASSNSWGTDTQYF
>TRBJ2-6|.|.|TRBV27
TGTGCCAGCAGCCATCTAAGCTCTGGGGCCAACGTCCTGACTTTC
CASSHLSSGANVLTF
>TRBJ2-5|.|.|TRBV6-1
TGTGCCAGCAAGGATTCCCCAGGAGGGGAGACCCAGTACTTC
CASKDSPGGETQYF
>TRBJ2-5|TRBD2|.|TRBV29-1
TGCAGCGAGTTGACTAGCGGGAGAGGGGAGACCCAGTACTTC
CSELTSGRGETQYF
>TRBJ2-1|.|.|TRBV7-2
TGTGCCAGCAGCTCACTGTCCGGGACCCCAATCCATGAGCAGTTCTTC
CASSSLSGTPIHEQFF
>TRBJ2-3|.|once|TRBV18
TGTGCCAGCTATAACGGCGTTACGCAGTATTTT
CASYNGVTQYF
>TRBJ2-7|.|.|TRBV2
TGTGCCAGCAGTCAGGGAGCCTACGAGCAGTACTTC
CASSQGAYEQYF
>TRBJ1-2|.|.|TRBV5-1
TGCGCCAGCAGCTTGGCCGGGGGGTCCTATGGCTACACCTTC
CASSLAGGSYGYTF
>TRBJ1-2|TRBD1|.|TRBV5-1
TGCGCCAGCAGCGCTTGGGACAGGGGGGACTATGGCTACACCTTC
CASSAWDRGDYGYTF
>TRBJ1-5|.|once|TRBV28
TGTGCCAGCAGTTCTGCAGGGGAGCAGCCCCAGCATTTT
CASSSAGEQPQHF
>TRBJ2-1|TRBD2|once|TRBV2
TGTGCCAGCAGTCAGGGGACTAGCGGGAGAAGGTCCTACAATGAGCAGTTCTTC
CASSQGTSGRRSYNEQFF
>TRBJ1-1|TRBD1|.|TRBV19
TGTGCCAGTAGGAGACAGGGGAAGAACACTGAAGCTTTCTTT
CASRRQGKNTEAFF
>TRBJ2-7|TRBD1|.|TRBV27
TGTGCCAGCAGCAGACAGGGAGTTTACGAGCAGTACTTC
CASSRQGVYEQYF
>TRBJ2-7|TRBD2|.|TRBV2
TGTGCCAGCAGTGATTCTAGCGGGAGGGATCGGGGCGAGCAGTACTTC
CASSDSSGRDRGEQYF
>TRBJ2-7|.|few|TRBV7-2
TGTGCCAGCAGCTTAGTTCCAGGGGATTACGAGCAGTACTTC
CASSLVPGDYEQYF
>TRBJ1-2|TRBD1|.|TRBV4-2
TGTGCCAGCAGCCAAGGGAAGACAGGGGAGGATGGCTACACCTTC
CASSQGKTGEDGYTF
>TRBJ2-2|.|.|TRBV5-1
TGCGCCAGCAGCTCGGGAAGGCGGAACACCGGGGAGCTGTTTTTT
CASSSGRRNTGELFF
>TRBJ2-7|.|.|TRBV13
TGTGCCAGCAGCTTAGGCCTTGCAGGGCGCTACGAGCAGTACTTC
CASSLGLAGRYEQYF
>TRBJ2-7|TRBD2|.|TRBV5-8
TGTGCCAGCAGCTGGGCGGGGACTAGCGGACCCTACGAGCAGTACTTC
CASSWAGTSGPYEQYF
>TRBJ2-2|.|.|TRBV5-8
TGTGCCAGCAGCTTCAGGGGCCCGAACACCGGGGAGCTGTTTTTT
CASSFRGPNTGELFF
>TRBJ2-7|.|.|TRBV25-1
TGTGCCAGCAGTGATCCCTACGAGCAGTACTTC
CASSDPYEQYF
>TRBJ2-5|.|once|TRBV18
TGTGCCAGCTCACCACCCTCTCACCCTGGGGGGACCCAGTACTTC
CASSPPSHPGGTQYF
>TRBJ2-3|.|.|TRBV7-6
TGTGCCAGCAGCACGAGGACCGACAGCACAGATACGCAGTATTTT
CASSTRTDSTDTQYF
>TRBJ2-7|.|.|TRBV28
TGTGCCAGTAATGGGCCCTCCTCGGGCCGAAACTCGAGGACCTACGAGCAGTACTTC
CASNGPSSGRNSRTYEQYF
>TRBJ2-5|TRBD2|.|TRBV28
TGTGCCAGCAGTTTCGGTCTAGCGGGATCTGGTGGGGAGACCCAGTACTTC
CASSFGLAGSGGETQYF
>TRBJ2-7|.|.|TRBV29-1
TGCAGCGTTAGGGGGGGATTCGAGCAGTACTTC
CSVRGGFEQYF
>TRBJ2-1|TRBD2|.|TRBV7-9
TGTGCCAGCAGCTTACGCACTAGCGGGATCTACAATGAGCAGTTCTTC
CASSLRTSGIYNEQFF
>TRBJ2-7|TRBD1|once|TRBV10-1
TGCGCCAGCAGTGAGTCTAAGGGGGCAGGGGTCTACGAGCAGTACTTC
CASSESKGAGVYEQYF
>TRBJ2-2|.|once|TRBV7-6
TGTGCCAGCAGCTGGGGTCGGGAAGGCACCGGGGAGCTGTTTTTT
CASSWGREGTGELFF
>TRBJ1-3|.|.|TRBV2
TGTGCCAGCAGCCCGGACCTCCTAGGAAACACCATATATTTT
CASSPDLLGNTIYF
>TRBJ2-5|.|.|TRBV6-5
TGTGCCAGCAGTGCCAGCGGGCCCGCCGGGGCCCAGTACTTC
CASSASGPAGAQYF
>TRBJ2-7|.|.|TRBV11-2
TGTGCCAGCAGTTTAGTTGCCTCAGCACTGGTAGGGAGCGAGCAGTACTTC
CASSLVASALVGSEQYF
>TRBJ2-1|.|.|TRBV28
TGTGCCAGCAGCTTCGCTCCCAATGAGCAGTTCTTC
CASSFAPNEQFF
>TRBJ2-4|.|.|TRBV11-2
TGTGCCAGCAGCGAAATAGGGGGGGCCAAAAACATTCAGTACTTC
CASSEIGGAKNIQYF
>TRBJ2-7|TRBD2|.|TRBV6-5
TGTGCCAGCAGTTACTTACGCGGGAGCCGGGACGAGCAGTACTTC
CASSYLRGSRDEQYF
>TRBJ1-5|TRBD1|.|TRBV30
TGTGCCTGGTCCTGGACAGGGTTCTATCAGCCCCAGCATTTT
CAWSWTGFYQPQHF
>TRBJ1-2|TRBD1|.|TRBV6-5
TGTGCCAGCAGTTACTCCGCAGGGGGCGTCTACACCTTC
CASSYSAGGVYTF
>TRBJ2-1|.|.|TRBV5-1
TGCGCCAGCTCACTGGCCGGGACACCGTCATGGGAGCAGTTCTTC
CASSLAGTPSWEQFF
>TRBJ1-1|.|once|TRBV7-9
TGTGCCAGCAGCTTAGAACGGGGGAAAACTGAAGCTTTCTTT
CASSLERGKTEAFF
>TRBJ2-3|TRBD2|.|TRBV5-4
TGTGCCAGCAGACGGGGTAGCGGGCGTAGCACAGATACGCAGTATTTT
CASRRGSGRSTDTQYF